Presented here are 2 T cell receptor beta chains from one specimen sequenced in a study of breast tumors, draining lymph nodes, adjacent tissues. The lymph nodes were axillary draining lymph nodes from breast cancer patients. TCRdb processed the multiplex PCR reads anew with MiXCR; each CDR3 protein has one entry. The table includes roughly 260,000 distinct CDR3 sequences, about 33% detected once. Sequencing was carried out using axillary lymph node tissue. The receptors stem from a female donor with breast cancer. Some clones in this sample may be carry-over from other donors' samples.

V and J are TRBV20-1 and TRBJ1-6, with no clear D. V was cut by 5 bases and J by 10 bases, with 12 bases left in between. The CDR3 length is 12 residues. Germline V gene data show CDR1 as DFQATT and CDR2 as SNEGSKA (reference sequence). CDR3 bases: TGCAGTGCTGACCACCGGAGCTCACCCCTCCACTTT. Its protein is CSADHRSSPLHF.

This clonotype occurred many times. The J gene is TRBJ2-2, the V gene TRBV20-1, with D possibly being TRBD1 (6 bases). V was pared by 1 base and J by 0 bases, with 15 bases between. Germline V gene sequence: CDR1 DFQATT, CDR2 SNEGSKA (reference sequence). The CDR3 is made up of 17 amino acids. In nucleotides, the CDR3 is TGCAGTGCTAGAGGAGTGAGTACAGGGACGAACACCGGGGAGCTGTTTTTT. Translation gives CSARGVSTGTNTGELFF.